This T cell receptor beta chain is from a study of T cell responses to AZD1222 COVID-19 vaccine. Assay: immunoSEQ multiplex PCR; the TCRdb copy retains only in-frame clones and omits some. The sample lists 160,000 or so clones, 70% to 90% occurring once. With 1 base removed from V and 4 bases from J, the gap between germline ends came to 7 bases. The CDR3 spans 14 residues. Germline V gene sequence: CDR1 SGHTA, CDR2 FQGTGA. The sequenced sample was peripheral blood, obtained after recovery from COVID-19. The TCR originated in an adult who had recovered from COVID-19. The rearrangement uses TRBV7-3 and TRBJ2-2; tentative D call: TRBD2 (6 bases). This CDR3 is CASSLRRGTGELFF. CDR3 in DNA: TGTGCCAGCAGCTTAAGGAGGGGCACCGGGGAGCTGTTTTTT.